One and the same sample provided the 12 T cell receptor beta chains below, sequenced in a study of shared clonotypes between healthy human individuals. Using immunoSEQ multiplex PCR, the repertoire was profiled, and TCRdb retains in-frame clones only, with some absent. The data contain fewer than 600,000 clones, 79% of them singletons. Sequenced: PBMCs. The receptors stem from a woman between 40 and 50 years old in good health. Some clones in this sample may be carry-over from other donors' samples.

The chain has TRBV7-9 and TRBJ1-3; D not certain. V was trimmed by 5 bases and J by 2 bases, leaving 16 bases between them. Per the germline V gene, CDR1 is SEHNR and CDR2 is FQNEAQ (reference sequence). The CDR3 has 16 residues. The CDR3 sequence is CASSPPSNVAGNTIYF. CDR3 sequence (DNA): TGTGCCAGCAGCCCCCCATCAAACGTAGCTGGAAACACCATATATTTT.

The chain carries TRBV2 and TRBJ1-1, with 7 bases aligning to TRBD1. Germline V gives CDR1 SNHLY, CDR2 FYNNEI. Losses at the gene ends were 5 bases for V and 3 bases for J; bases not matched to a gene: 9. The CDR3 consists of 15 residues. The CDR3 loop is CASSQGVGSDTEAFF. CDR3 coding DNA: TGTGCCAGCAGTCAGGGGGTTGGGTCGGACACTGAAGCTTTCTTT.

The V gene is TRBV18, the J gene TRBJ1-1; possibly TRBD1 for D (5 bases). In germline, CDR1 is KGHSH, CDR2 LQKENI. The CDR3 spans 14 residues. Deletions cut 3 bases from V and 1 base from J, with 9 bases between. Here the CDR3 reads CASSPSRENTEAFF. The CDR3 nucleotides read TGTGCCAGCTCACCGTCCAGGGAGAACACTGAAGCTTTCTTT.

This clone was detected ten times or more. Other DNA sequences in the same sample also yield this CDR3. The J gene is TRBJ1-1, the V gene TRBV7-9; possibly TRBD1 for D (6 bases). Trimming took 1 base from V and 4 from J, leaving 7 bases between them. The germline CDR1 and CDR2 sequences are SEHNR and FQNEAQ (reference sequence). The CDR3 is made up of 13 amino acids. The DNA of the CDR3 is TGTGCCAGCAGCTTAGAAGGGGGCACTGAAGCTTTCTTT. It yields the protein CASSLEGGTEAFF. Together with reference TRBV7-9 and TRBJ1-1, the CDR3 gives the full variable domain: DTGVSQNPRHKITKRGQNVTFRCDPISEHNRLYWYRQTLGQGPEFLTYFQNEAQLEKSRLLSDRFSAERPKGSFSTLEIQRTEQGDSAMYLCASSLEGGTEAFFGQGTRLTVV.

The CDR3 sequence: CASSTNTGVSGQPQHF. CDR3 DNA sequence: TGTGCCAGCAGTACGAACACAGGCGTCTCTGGTCAGCCCCAGCATTTT. The chain combines TRBV28 with TRBJ1-5; D is possibly TRBD1 (5 bases). Germline V gene data show CDR1 as MDHEN and CDR2 as SYDVKM. Trimming took 5 bases from V and 6 from J, leaving 20 bases between them. The CDR3 is 16 residues long.

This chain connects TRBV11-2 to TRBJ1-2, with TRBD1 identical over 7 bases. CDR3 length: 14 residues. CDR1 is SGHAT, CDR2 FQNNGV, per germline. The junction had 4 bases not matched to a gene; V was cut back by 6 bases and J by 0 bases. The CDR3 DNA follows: TGTGCCAGCAGATCCGACAGGGCTAACTATGGCTACACCTTC. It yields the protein CASRSDRANYGYTF. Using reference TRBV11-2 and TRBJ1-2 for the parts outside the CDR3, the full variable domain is EAGVAQSPRYKIIEKRQSVAFWCNPISGHATLYWYQQILGQGPKLLIQFQNNGVVDDSQLPKDRFSAERLKGVDSTLKIQPAKLEDSAVYLCASRSDRANYGYTFGSGTRLTVV.

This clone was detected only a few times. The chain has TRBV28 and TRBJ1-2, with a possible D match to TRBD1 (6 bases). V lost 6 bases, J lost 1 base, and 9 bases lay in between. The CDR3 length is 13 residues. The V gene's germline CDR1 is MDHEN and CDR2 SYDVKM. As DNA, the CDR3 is TGTGCCAGCAGATGGACAGTTAACTATGGCTACACCTTC. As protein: CASRWTVNYGYTF.

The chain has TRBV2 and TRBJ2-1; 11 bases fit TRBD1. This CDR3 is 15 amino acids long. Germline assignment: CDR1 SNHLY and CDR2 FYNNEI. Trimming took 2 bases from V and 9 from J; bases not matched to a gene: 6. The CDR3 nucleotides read TGTGCCAGCAGTGAACGGACAGGGGGCCTTGGTGAGCAGTTCTTC. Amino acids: CASSERTGGLGEQFF.

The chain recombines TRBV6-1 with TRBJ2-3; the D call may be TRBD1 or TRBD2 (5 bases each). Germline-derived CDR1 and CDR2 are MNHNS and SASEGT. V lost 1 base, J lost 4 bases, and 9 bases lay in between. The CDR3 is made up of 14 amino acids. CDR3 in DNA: TGTGCCAGCAGTGAAGGGGACCTCGCAGATACGCAGTATTTT. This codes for CASSEGDLADTQYF.

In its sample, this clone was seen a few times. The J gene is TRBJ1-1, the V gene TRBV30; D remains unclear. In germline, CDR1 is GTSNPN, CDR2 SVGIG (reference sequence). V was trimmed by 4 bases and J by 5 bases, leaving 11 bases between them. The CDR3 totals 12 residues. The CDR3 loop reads CAWTLGLTEAFF. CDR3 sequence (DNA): TGTGCCTGGACTTTGGGCCTGACTGAAGCTTTCTTT.

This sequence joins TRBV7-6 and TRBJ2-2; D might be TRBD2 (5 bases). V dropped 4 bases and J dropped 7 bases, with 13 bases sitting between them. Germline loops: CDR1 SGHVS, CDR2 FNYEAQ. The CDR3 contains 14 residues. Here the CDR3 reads CASSSSLAGGELFF. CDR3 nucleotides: TGTGCCAGCAGCTCGTCTCTGGCGGGCGGGGAGCTGTTTTTT. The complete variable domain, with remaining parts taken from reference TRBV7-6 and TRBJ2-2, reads GAGVSQSPRYKVTKRGQDVALRCDPISGHVSLYWYRQALGQGPEFLTYFNYEAQQDKSGLPNDRFSAERPEGSISTLTIQRTEQRDSAMYRCASSSSLAGGELFFGEGSRLTVL.

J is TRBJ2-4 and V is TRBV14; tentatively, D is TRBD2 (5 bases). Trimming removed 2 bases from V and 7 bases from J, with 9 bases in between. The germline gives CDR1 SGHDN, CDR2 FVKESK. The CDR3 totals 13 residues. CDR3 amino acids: CASSQTRGNIQYF. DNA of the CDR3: TGTGCCAGCAGCCAAACTAGAGGGAACATTCAGTACTTC.